The entry below gives a single T cell receptor (beta chain) sequence along with its context. This CDR3 contains 15 residues. CDR1 and CDR2 (germline): SGHVS, FQNEAQ. J gave up 3 bases and V 3 bases, and 1 base lay outside the gene matches. The data originate from a study of early T cells in non-severe SARS-CoV-2 infection. TCRdb used MiXCR to reprocess the 5' RACE reads, holding one entry per CDR3 protein. In the table there are 100,000 to 140,000 distinct CDR3 sequences, around 10% of which are singletons. This clonotype was sampled from an adult who was a healthcare worker with PCR-confirmed SARS-CoV-2 infection or an uninfected control (not recorded which). The specimen sequenced was whole blood. The rearrangement joins TRBV7-8 to TRBJ2-5, with 13 bases aligning to TRBD2. The CDR3 coding sequence is TGTGCCAGCAGCTTCACTAGCGGGAGGGAAGAGACCCAGTACTTC. This translates into CASSFTSGREETQYF.